These 5 T cell receptor beta chains originate from one sample sequenced in a study of T cell responses to AZD1222 COVID-19 vaccine. The method was immunoSEQ multiplex PCR; TCRdb's version includes in-frame clones alone and lacks a portion of them. Here the sample spans over 95,000 clones, about four fifths being singletons. The sequencing used peripheral blood, collected 28 days after the second AZD1222 dose. The receptors stem from an adult who received the AZD1222 COVID-19 vaccine.

The chain links TRBV5-5 to TRBJ1-2, with TRBD1 identical over 7 bases. This CDR3 has 16 amino acids. The V segment lost 4 bases and the J segment 7 bases; nucleotides outside the gene matches: 16. CDR1 is SGHKS and CDR2 is YYEKEE in the germline V gene (reference sequence). The CDR3 spells CASSPNRGALLGGYTF. CDR3 bases: TGTGCCAGCAGCCCTAACAGGGGCGCGCTCCTCGGTGGCTACACCTTC.

The V call is TRBV7-2, the J call TRBJ2-1; the D is unclear. Germline-derived CDR1 and CDR2 are SGHTA and FQGNSA. The CDR3 consists of 15 residues. Trimming stripped 4 bases from V and 5 bases from J, with 15 bases between. CDR3 in amino acids: CASSSQAAPHNEQFF. The CDR3 DNA sequence: TGTGCCAGCAGCTCCCAGGCAGCGCCACACAATGAGCAGTTCTTC.

There are a few counts of this clone. The chain links TRBV6-5 to TRBJ1-4, with a weak D call TRBD1 (5 bases). The V end was cut by 8 bases, the J end by 7 bases, with 17 bases between. The CDR3 is 14 residues long. Germline loops: CDR1 MNHEY, CDR2 SVGAGI. This chain's CDR3 is CASEGGGGSEKLFF. CDR3 in DNA: TGTGCCAGCGAGGGTGGGGGAGGGTCTGAAAAACTGTTTTTT.

The chain uses TRBV6-5 and TRBJ2-2; TRBD2 is a possible D gene (6 bases). The CDR3 is made up of 15 amino acids. The V and J ends lost 2 bases and 7 bases respectively, with 14 bases between them. Germline V gives CDR1 MNHEY, CDR2 SVGAGI. As DNA, the CDR3 is TGTGCCAGCAGTTACAAGGGCCGGGGAGGCGGGGAGCTGTTTTTT. As protein: CASSYKGRGGGELFF.

The CDR3 DNA reads TGTGCCAGCAGCCCATACTCGAGGGACAGGGGGAGTGGGGCCAACGTCCTGACTTTC. It yields the protein CASSPYSRDRGSGANVLTF. This chain connects TRBV3-1 (or the pseudogene TRBV3-2) to TRBJ2-6; 11 bases map to TRBD1. The J segment lost 3 bases and the V segment lost 4 bases, leaving 11 bases of the junction unmatched. The CDR3 has 19 amino acids. Germline CDR1 reads LGHDT; CDR2 reads YNNKEL (reference sequence).